The 32 T cell receptor beta chains listed next were all sequenced from one sample in a study of blood T cell repertoires in COVID-19. Sequencing used immunoSEQ multiplex PCR; TCRdb keeps in-frame clones, though not all of them. The repertoire holds roughly 160,000 clones, with 75% to 85% as singletons. Sequences were obtained from peripheral blood. The receptors here all came from a woman in her sixties or seventies with COVID-19, enrolled during active disease.

The rearrangement links TRBV18 to TRBJ2-2, with a tentative D call TRBD2 (6 bases). This CDR3 spans 15 amino acids. The germline gives CDR1 KGHSH, CDR2 LQKENI. Trimming pared 2 bases from V and 3 bases from J, leaving 10 bases between. This chain's CDR3 is CASSPYTGDTGELFF. The CDR3, as DNA: TGTGCCAGCTCACCATACACGGGGGACACCGGGGAGCTGTTTTTT.

The table lists this clone with a count of one. The chain uses TRBV27 and TRBJ2-1; possibly TRBD2 for D (5 bases). In germline, CDR1 is MNHEY, CDR2 SMNVEV (reference sequence). CDR3 length: 16 amino acids. V was pared by 6 bases and J by 4 bases, with 19 bases between. CDR3 DNA: TGTGCCAGCAGGACCCTAGGGAGCGGCTTTTACAATGAGCAGTTCTTC. Its translation is CASRTLGSGFYNEQFF.

This chain joins TRBV19 and TRBJ1-4, with unresolved D. Germline loops: CDR1 LNHDA, CDR2 SQIVND (reference sequence). This CDR3 spans 15 amino acids. Between the trimmed V and J ends, which lost 5 bases and 7 bases, there was a span of 17 bases. The CDR3 sequence is CASSPRPEGVEKLFF. CDR3 coding DNA: TGTGCCAGTAGTCCCCGACCTGAGGGCGTTGAAAAACTGTTTTTT.

The chain links TRBV11-3 to TRBJ2-2; 9 bases line up with TRBD2. The CDR3 runs 14 residues. The ends lost 8 bases at V and 5 bases at J; junction bases unmatched: 6. Germline V CDR1 and CDR2: SGHNT, YENEEA. This chain's CDR3 is CASGAGGRTGELFF. The CDR3 nucleotides are TGTGCCAGCGGCGCGGGGGGGCGTACCGGGGAGCTGTTTTTT. The variable domain in full, with the rest retrieved from reference TRBV11-3 and TRBJ2-2, is EAGVVQSPRYKIIEKKQPVAFWCNPISGHNTLYWYLQNLGQGPELLIRYENEEAVDDSQLPKDRFSAERLKGVDSTLKIQPAELGDSAVYLCASGAGGRTGELFFGEGSRLTVL.

This chain joins TRBV29-1 and TRBJ2-5; a weak D match, TRBD1 (8 bases). CDR1 and CDR2 (germline): SQVTM, ANQGSEA. The CDR3 is 13 amino acids. V lost 6 bases, J lost 1 base, and 12 bases lay in between. As DNA, the CDR3 is TGCAGCGTCGGGGGGACAGGCCAAGAGACCCAGTACTTC. Its translation is CSVGGTGQETQYF.

The V call is TRBV11-2, the J call TRBJ2-3; 7 bases are shared with TRBD2. The CDR3 runs 15 residues. The V gene's germline CDR1 is SGHAT and CDR2 FQNNGV. J gave up 4 bases and V 4 bases, and 8 bases lay outside the gene matches. The CDR3 sequence: CASSWGPGGADTQYF. In DNA, the CDR3 is TGTGCCAGCAGCTGGGGCCCGGGGGGTGCAGATACGCAGTATTTT.

The V gene is TRBV6-6, the J gene TRBJ2-2; the D is unclear. CDR1 is MNHNY, CDR2 SVGAGI, per germline (reference sequence). The CDR3 sequence is 12 residues long. The V and J ends lost 2 bases and 7 bases respectively, with 5 bases between them. CDR3 nucleotides: TGTGCCAGCAGTTACGAGAGCGGGGAGCTGTTTTTT. It specifies CASSYESGELFF.

This chain joins TRBV5-6 and TRBJ2-7; 8 bases agree with TRBD1. Germline lookup yields CDR1 SGHDT and CDR2 YYEEEE. There are 14 residues in the CDR3. V was pared by 1 base and J by 3 bases, with 3 bases of the junction left unmatched. CDR3 residues: CASSLSGQVYEQYV. CDR3 nucleotide sequence: TGTGCCAGCAGCTTGTCGGGACAGGTCTACGAGCAGTACGTC.

This chain uses TRBV7-3 with TRBJ2-1, with D possibly being TRBD2 (5 bases). The CDR3 loop spans 14 amino acids. V dropped 4 bases and J dropped 8 bases, with 15 bases sitting between them. CDR1 SGHTA and CDR2 FQGTGA come from the germline V gene. The CDR3: CASSSRTGGDEQFF. The CDR3 nucleotides read TGTGCCAGCAGCTCCCGGACTGGTGGGGATGAGCAGTTCTTC.

The chain recombines TRBV10-1 with TRBJ2-2; 8 nucleotides match TRBD2. V lost 2 bases to trimming and J lost 6 bases; unmatched junction nucleotides: 11. The CDR3 is made up of 17 amino acids. Germline assignment: CDR1 WNHNN and CDR2 SYGVQD (reference sequence). CDR3: CASSETVAGTYAGELFF. In nucleotides, the CDR3 is TGCGCCAGCAGTGAGACGGTAGCGGGGACTTATGCCGGGGAGCTGTTTTTT.

V usage is TRBV7-8 and J usage is TRBJ1-6; D gene unclear. Germline CDR1 reads SGHVS; CDR2 reads FQNEAQ. The germline V and J ends were trimmed by 1 base and 2 bases, with 6 bases remaining between them. This CDR3 region has 15 residues. The CDR3, as DNA: TGTGCCAGCAGCTTAGGTAGCGCCTATAATTCACCCCTCCACTTT. Translated: CASSLGSAYNSPLHF.

CDR3 sequence: CASSFDRNTGELFF. For the CDR3, the DNA is TGCGCCAGCAGCTTCGACAGAAACACCGGGGAGCTGTTTTTT. This chain connects TRBV5-1 to TRBJ2-2; D may be TRBD1 (5 bases). The V gene lost 2 bases and the J gene lost 2 bases, with 7 bases spanning the gap. CDR3 length equals 14 residues. Germline loops: CDR1 SGHRS, CDR2 YFSETQ.

The V and J genes are TRBV7-9 and TRBJ1-1; D is perhaps TRBD1 (6 bases). The CDR3 is 13 residues long. V dropped 4 bases and J dropped 10 bases, with 16 bases sitting between them. CDR1 is SEHNR, CDR2 FQNEAQ, per germline (reference sequence). The CDR3 is CASSWKGVSVAFF. The CDR3 DNA follows: TGTGCCAGCAGCTGGAAGGGGGTTTCTGTAGCTTTCTTT.

V and J are TRBV7-9 and TRBJ2-1; D call uncertain. The CDR3 length is 14 residues. Trimming pared 5 bases from V and 6 bases from J, leaving 14 bases between. Germline V gives CDR1 SEHNR, CDR2 FQNEAQ (reference sequence). DNA for the CDR3: TGTGCCAGCAGCGAACACACGACATTCAATGAGCAGTTCTTC. Translated, it gives CASSEHTTFNEQFF.

About this clone: The sample has other DNA sequences that encode this CDR3 too. The J gene is TRBJ1-1, the V gene TRBV6-1; possible D gene TRBD1, 6 bases. This CDR3 comprises 13 residues. Germline V gene data show CDR1 as MNHNS and CDR2 as SASEGT. V was cut by 2 bases and J by 4 bases, with 8 bases left in between. The CDR3 DNA reads as TGTGCCAGCAGTGAAAGGGGGTCCACTGAAGCTTTCTTT. Residues: CASSERGSTEAFF.

This chain uses TRBV20-1 with TRBJ1-5, with 10 bases lining up with TRBD1. The CDR3 covers 13 residues. CDR1 and CDR2 (germline): DFQATT, SNEGSKA (reference sequence). After removal of 3 bases from V and 6 bases from J, the junction contained 2 bases not matched to a gene. CDR3 residues: CSASGTGVQPQHF. Written as DNA, the CDR3 is TGCAGTGCTAGTGGGACAGGGGTTCAGCCCCAGCATTTT.

About this clone itself: Other DNA sequences in the sample encode the same CDR3. The V gene is TRBV6-1, the J gene TRBJ1-3; D possibly corresponds to TRBD1 (5 bases). This CDR3 is 15 amino acids long. Trimming pared 3 bases from V and 0 bases from J, leaving 9 bases between. Germline V CDR1 and CDR2: MNHNS, SASEGT. CDR3 protein: CASSDSQGSGNTIYF. The CDR3 DNA follows: TGTGCCAGCAGTGACAGTCAGGGCTCTGGAAACACCATATATTTT.

The table lists this clone with many counts. This chain uses TRBV3-1 (or the pseudogene TRBV3-2) with TRBJ1-6; 9 nucleotides match TRBD1. This CDR3 is 16 amino acids long. Trimming cost V 4 bases and J 7 bases; bases outside gene matches: 8. Germline V gene lookup returns CDR1 LGHDT and CDR2 YNNKEL (reference sequence). CDR3 DNA: TGTGCCAGCAGCCCTGGCAAGGGACAGGGCAATTCACCCCTCCACTTT. Protein product: CASSPGKGQGNSPLHF.

The chain joins TRBV30 to TRBJ2-1; TRBD2 agrees at 13 bases. Looked up from germline, CDR1 is GTSNPN and CDR2 is SVGIG (reference sequence). The CDR3 loop spans 15 amino acids. V was pared by 5 bases and J by 7 bases, with 8 bases of the junction left unmatched. CDR3 nucleotides: TGTGCCTGGGGAACGGGACTAGCGGGACGTAATGAGCAGTTCTTC. Protein product: CAWGTGLAGRNEQFF. Drawing the rest from reference TRBV30 and TRBJ2-1, the complete variable domain is SQTIHQWPATLVQPVGSPLSLECTVEGTSNPNLYWYRQAAGRGLQLLFYSVGIGQISSEVPQNLSASRPQDRQFILSSKKLLLSDSGFYLCAWGTGLAGRNEQFFGPGTRLTVL.

This clone was counted between two and nine times. The rearrangement joins TRBV5-1 to TRBJ2-4, with D tentatively TRBD2 (6 bases). The V end was cut by 7 bases, the J end by 2 bases, with 13 bases between. Germline V gives CDR1 SGHRS, CDR2 YFSETQ. This CDR3 has 14 residues. Written as DNA, the CDR3 is TGCGCCAGCGCGATGGGAGGCACCAAAAACATTCAGTACTTC. Residues: CASAMGGTKNIQYF.

This sequence joins TRBV19 and TRBJ2-7; D is unresolved. V lost 3 bases, J lost 6 bases, and 6 bases lay in between. CDR3 length: 11 amino acids. CDR1 is LNHDA, CDR2 SQIVND, per germline (reference sequence). The CDR3 reads CASSIRSEQYF. The CDR3 bases are TGTGCCAGTAGTATTCGGAGCGAGCAGTACTTC.

This clone was counted a few times. This chain uses TRBV18 with TRBJ1-3; D is unresolved. Trimming pared 3 bases from V and 0 bases from J, leaving 9 bases between. Germline CDR1 reads KGHSH; CDR2 reads LQKENI. The CDR3 has 15 residues. The CDR3 DNA reads as TGTGCCAGCTCACCGTCAGGAGGCTCTGGAAACACCATATATTTT. Its translation: CASSPSGGSGNTIYF.

The rearrangement joins TRBV2 to TRBJ2-1, with a tentative D call TRBD2 (6 bases). Trimming shortened V by 4 bases and J by 5 bases, and 15 bases separated the two germline ends. CDR3 length: 15 amino acids. Germline assignment: CDR1 SNHLY and CDR2 FYNNEI. Written as DNA, the CDR3 is TGTGCCAGCAGTGGGGCGACTAGGGGAGACAATGAGCAGTTCTTC. This sequence encodes CASSGATRGDNEQFF.

V is TRBV27 and J is TRBJ2-3, with D perhaps matching TRBD1 (5 bases). Germline CDR1 reads MNHEY; CDR2 reads SMNVEV (reference sequence). V lost 8 bases, J lost 2 bases, and 17 bases lay in between. CDR3 length equals 15 residues. The CDR3 sequence: CASGYTGDTTDTQYF. CDR3 DNA: TGTGCCAGCGGATACACAGGAGATACCACAGATACGCAGTATTTT.

This chain links TRBV28 with TRBJ2-5, with 9 bases lining up with TRBD2. CDR3 size: 16 residues. V shed 4 bases and J 5 bases; nucleotides not matched to a gene: 11. Looked up from germline, CDR1 is MDHEN and CDR2 is SYDVKM. CDR3 sequence reads: CASSSGGLALYETQYF. CDR3 in DNA: TGTGCCAGCAGTTCAGGCGGACTAGCGTTGTACGAGACCCAGTACTTC. Full variable domain (remainder filled in from reference TRBV28 and TRBJ2-5): DVKVTQSSRYLVKRTGEKVFLECVQDMDHENMFWYRQDPGLGLRLIYFSYDVKMKEKGDIPEGYSVSREKKERFSLILESASTNQTSMYLCASSSGGLALYETQYFGPGTRLLVL.

The J gene is TRBJ2-2, the V gene TRBV19; D might be TRBD2 (5 bases). Germline V gene data show CDR1 as LNHDA and CDR2 as SQIVND (reference sequence). The CDR3 is 14 amino acids. Trimming removed 6 bases from V and 3 bases from J, with 11 bases in between. The CDR3 DNA reads as TGTGCCAGTAGGGGGTTGGGAGACACCGGGGAGCTGTTTTTT. It is translated as CASRGLGDTGELFF.

The chain couples TRBV7-2 to TRBJ2-3; 9 bases align to TRBD2. The CDR3 runs to 19 residues. In germline, CDR1 is SGHTA, CDR2 FQGNSA. With 1 base clipped from V and 3 bases from J, the junction kept 14 bases outside the gene matches. The CDR3 nucleotides are TGTGCCAGCAGCTTAGTCGCGGGGGGGGCCCGAAGTAGGACAGATACGCAGTATTTT. It specifies CASSLVAGGARSRTDTQYF.

The CDR3 DNA is TGTGCCAGCGGGGACAGCCCCAACTATGGCTACACCTTC. Its translation is CASGDSPNYGYTF. The rearrangement joins TRBV5-6 to TRBJ1-2; TRBD1 aligns across 7 bases. CDR1 SGHDT and CDR2 YYEEEE come from the germline V gene. V shed 7 bases, J shed 2 bases, and the junction held 5 bases outside the gene matches. This CDR3 is built from 13 residues.

V is TRBV6-1 and J is TRBJ1-6; no clear D gene. V dropped 2 bases and J dropped 5 bases, with 10 bases sitting between them. The CDR3 consists of 15 residues. In germline, CDR1 is MNHNS, CDR2 SASEGT. Here the CDR3 reads CASSERGGNNSPLHF. DNA for the CDR3: TGTGCCAGCAGTGAACGGGGAGGGAATAATTCACCCCTCCACTTT.

The V gene is TRBV20-1, the J gene TRBJ2-7; D might be TRBD1 (6 bases). V was shortened by 3 bases and J by 4 bases, with 16 bases between the two germline ends. This CDR3 is built from 14 residues. Germline CDR1 reads DFQATT; CDR2 reads SNEGSKA (reference sequence). CDR3 region: CSASGPAQGYEQYF. CDR3 DNA: TGCAGTGCTAGTGGCCCGGCACAGGGATACGAGCAGTACTTC.

V usage is TRBV5-1 and J usage is TRBJ2-2; 15 bases line up with TRBD2. The ends lost 4 bases at V and 5 bases at J; junction bases unmatched: 12. Per the germline V gene, CDR1 is SGHRS and CDR2 is YFSETQ. The CDR3 loop spans 19 amino acids. This CDR3 is CASSGTLGLAGGKTGELFF. The CDR3 nucleotides read TGCGCCAGCAGCGGTACCCTGGGACTAGCGGGAGGAAAAACCGGGGAGCTGTTTTTT.

J is TRBJ2-7 and V is TRBV6-5, with 11 bases that match TRBD2. This CDR3 is built from 13 residues. Germline loops: CDR1 MNHEY, CDR2 SVGAGI. V gave up 11 bases and J gave up 5 bases; unmatched junction bases: 8. This chain's CDR3 is CALRASGGNEQYV. Here the CDR3 DNA reads TGTGCCCTCAGGGCTAGCGGGGGGAACGAGCAGTACGTC.